This T cell receptor beta chain is from a study of blood T cell repertoires in COVID-19. With 5 bases clipped from V and 3 bases from J, the junction kept 7 bases outside the gene matches. Germline-derived CDR1 and CDR2 are SGHKS and YYEKEE (reference sequence). CDR3 length equals 15 residues. The data were produced by immunoSEQ multiplex PCR, yet TCRdb's version contains in-frame clones alone and is incomplete. Here the sample spans a few hundred thousand clones, roughly 88% being singletons. What was sequenced was peripheral blood. This receptor was taken from a woman in her 70s with COVID-19, enrolled during active disease. The chain couples TRBV5-5 to TRBJ2-1, with 8 bases identical to TRBD2. The DNA for the CDR3 is TGTGCCAGCAGTACGACTAGCGAGAACTACAATGAGCAGTTCTTC. It specifies CASSTTSENYNEQFF.